The source of this T cell receptor (beta chain) is a study of CD8 T cells in ankylosing spondylitis. Overall study results and limits: It appeared that ankylosing spondylitis blood was characterized by a TCR beta motif of several highly homologous variants. As reported, disease-linked clones showed significant enrichment in matched ankylosing spondylitis synovial fluid.

This clonotype has at least ten counts. Its antigen remains unknown. Trimming took 1 base from V and 1 from J; bases not matched to a gene: 1. The germline gives CDR1 KGHDR, CDR2 SFDVKD. This CDR3 has 16 residues. Quantitative 5'-RACE was performed with molecular barcodes, and it yielded the TCR beta libraries. TCRdb fed the 5' RACE reads into MiXCR, producing one record per CDR3 protein. Of 250,000 to 400,000 distinct CDR3 sequences listed, roughly 11% are singletons. Specimen: blood, either unsorted or a sorted T cell fraction (not recorded which). The chain links TRBV24-1 to TRBJ2-1; 9 bases align to TRBD2. This TCR came from a female donor with ankylosing spondylitis or in good health (not recorded which). The CDR3: CATSDFSGSSYNEQFF. The DNA for the CDR3 is TGTGCCACCAGTGATTTTAGCGGGAGTTCCTACAATGAGCAGTTCTTC.